These T cell receptor beta chains were read from a single sample in a study of blood T cell repertoires in COVID-19. Profiled with immunoSEQ multiplex PCR; TCRdb holds only in-frame clones, not every one. Of 100,000 to 120,000 clones in the sample, about 88% were seen once. The sample was peripheral blood. Every receptor here comes from a woman aged 45-65 years with acute or convalescent COVID-19. Both conserved end residues are part of each CDR3. D genes are given only for firm matches. Only part of the rows carry a size: once, few, many, or a class if the clone is expanded.

d_gene	v_gene	j_gene	abundance	CDR3aa	CDR3nt
NA	TRBV6-5	TRBJ2-5	NA	CASSYSAGAETQYF	TGTGCCAGCAGTTACTCTGCAGGGGCAGAGACCCAGTACTTC
NA	TRBV15	TRBJ2-7	NA	CATSRDSFSYEQYF	TGTGCCACCAGCAGAGACTCCTTCTCCTACGAGCAGTACTTC
TRBD1	TRBV27	TRBJ1-6	NA	CASSPEGTVHNSPLHF	TGTGCCAGCAGTCCAGAGGGGACAGTCCATAATTCACCCCTCCACTTT
TRBD2	TRBV9	TRBJ2-5	NA	CASSVPQAGLPVGTQYF	TGTGCCAGCAGCGTCCCCCAAGCGGGGCTCCCCGTGGGGACCCAGTACTTC
TRBD2	TRBV24-1	TRBJ2-1	NA	CATSDATSGAYNEQFF	TGTGCCACCAGTGATGCGACTAGCGGGGCCTACAATGAGCAGTTCTTC
NA	TRBV6-1	TRBJ2-7	NA	CASSDVLGAYEQYF	TGTGCCAGCAGTGACGTTCTCGGGGCCTACGAGCAGTACTTC
NA	TRBV6-5	TRBJ1-5	once	CASSTGQYNQPQHF	TGTGCCAGCAGTACCGGACAGTACAATCAGCCCCAGCATTTT
NA	TRBV7-9	TRBJ1-1	NA	CASSLDPSRRAFF	TGTGCCAGCAGCTTAGACCCGTCTCGGAGAGCTTTCTTT
NA	TRBV21-1	TRBJ1-2	NA	CASSKAEVNYGYTF	TGTGCCAGCAGCAAAGCAGAGGTCAACTATGGCTACACCTTC
TRBD2	TRBV29-1	TRBJ2-1	NA	CSVGRAGGSSYNEQFF	TGCAGCGTTGGTCGCGCGGGGGGGAGCTCCTACAATGAGCAGTTCTTC
TRBD1	TRBV7-8	TRBJ1-2	NA	CASSFIGQGKRDGYTF	TGTGCCAGCAGCTTTATAGGACAGGGGAAAAGGGATGGCTACACCTTC
TRBD2	TRBV5-1	TRBJ2-5	NA	CASSFSGTREETQYF	TGCGCCAGCAGCTTTTCCGGGACTAGAGAAGAGACCCAGTACTTC
TRBD1	TRBV9	TRBJ1-5	NA	CASSVVRGRLCNQPQHF	TGTGCCAGCAGCGTAGTAAGGGGGCGGCTTTGCAATCAGCCCCAGCATTTT
NA	TRBV20-1	TRBJ1-1	NA	CSASLTGSNTEAFF	TGCAGTGCTAGTCTCACAGGGTCTAACACTGAAGCTTTCTTT
NA	TRBV6-6	TRBJ2-2	NA	CASSQRGNTGELFF	TGTGCCAGCAGCCAGCGAGGGAACACCGGGGAGCTGTTTTTT
TRBD2	TRBV6-5	TRBJ2-3	NA	CASSWGLAGGPDTQYF	TGTGCCAGCAGTTGGGGACTAGCGGGAGGGCCGGATACGCAGTATTTT
TRBD2	TRBV7-9	TRBJ2-7	NA	CASTAGGSGRRGYEQYF	TGTGCCAGCACCGCGGGGGGGAGCGGGAGACGGGGCTACGAGCAGTACTTC
TRBD1	TRBV5-6	TRBJ2-7	NA	CASSPGTGVSYEQYF	TGTGCCAGCAGCCCCGGGACAGGGGTATCCTACGAGCAGTACTTC
TRBD1	TRBV30	TRBJ1-4	NA	CAWSSGTANEKLFF	TGTGCCTGGAGTTCCGGGACAGCAAATGAAAAACTGTTTTTT
NA	TRBV18	TRBJ1-6	NA	CASSSDRKNSPLHF	TGTGCCAGCTCAAGCGACAGGAAGAATTCACCCCTCCACTTT
TRBD2	TRBV10-3	TRBJ2-2	NA	CAISGVAGVITGELFF	TGTGCCATCAGTGGAGTAGCGGGAGTCATTACCGGGGAGCTGTTTTTT
NA	TRBV5-8	TRBJ2-5	NA	CASSPVETQYF	TGTGCCAGCAGCCCTGTAGAGACCCAGTACTTC
TRBD1	TRBV6-5	TRBJ2-1	NA	CASSRQGYNEQFF	TGTGCCAGCAGTCGACAGGGTTACAATGAGCAGTTCTTC
NA	TRBV9	TRBJ2-7	NA	CASSVGSRYEQYF	TGTGCCAGCAGCGTAGGGAGTCGCTACGAGCAGTACTTC
TRBD1	TRBV7-2	TRBJ1-4	NA	CASSSQGATNEKLFF	TGTGCCAGCAGCTCTCAGGGGGCAACTAATGAAAAACTGTTTTTT
TRBD1	TRBV12-3/TRBV12-4	TRBJ1-2	few	CASSLQGGYGYTF	TGTGCCAGCAGTTTACAGGGGGGATATGGCTACACCTTC
NA	TRBV28	TRBJ1-3	NA	CASSDTFPGNTIYF	TGTGCCAGCAGCGACACATTCCCTGGAAACACCATATATTTT
TRBD1	TRBV19	TRBJ2-5	NA	CASSGGQGRQETQYF	TGTGCCAGTAGCGGTGGACAGGGACGCCAAGAGACCCAGTACTTC
TRBD1	TRBV14	TRBJ2-3	NA	CASSLGQVSDTQYF	TGTGCCAGCAGCCTCGGACAGGTATCAGATACGCAGTATTTT
TRBD1	TRBV19	TRBJ1-2	once	CASRSTGGHGYTF	TGTGCCAGCAGATCAACAGGGGGTCATGGCTACACCTTC
NA	TRBV10-3	TRBJ2-7	NA	CAISGGNYEQYF	TGTGCCATCAGTGGTGGCAACTACGAGCAGTACTTC
TRBD2	TRBV27	TRBJ2-7	NA	CASSSGLAAVSYEQYF	TGTGCCAGCAGTTCTGGACTAGCGGCAGTCTCCTACGAGCAGTACTTC
NA	TRBV5-1	TRBJ1-1	NA	CASSLLAVNTEAFF	TGCGCCAGCAGCTTACTGGCGGTGAACACTGAAGCTTTCTTT
TRBD2	TRBV28	TRBJ2-3	NA	CASSPDSGLASTDTQYF	TGTGCCAGCAGTCCAGACTCGGGACTAGCCTCCACAGATACGCAGTATTTT
TRBD1	TRBV29-1	TRBJ1-2	few	CSVEDVTGPKDGYTF	TGCAGCGTTGAAGATGTGACAGGGCCCAAGGATGGCTACACCTTC
NA	TRBV19	TRBJ2-2	NA	CASTPPGSNTGELFF	TGTGCCAGTACACCCCCGGGATCGAACACCGGGGAGCTGTTTTTT
TRBD2	TRBV5-1	TRBJ2-3	NA	CASSLGTSGTDTQYF	TGCGCCAGCAGCTTAGGGACTAGCGGCACAGATACGCAGTATTTT
TRBD2	TRBV24-1	TRBJ2-3	NA	CATSDSKGGVGTDTQYF	TGTGCCACCAGTGATTCTAAGGGAGGGGTCGGCACAGATACGCAGTATTTT
NA	TRBV9	TRBJ2-1	NA	CASSVESSYNEQFF	TGTGCCAGCAGCGTTGAGTCATCCTACAATGAGCAGTTCTTC
TRBD1	TRBV18	TRBJ2-5	NA	CASSGPPRTGRETQYF	TGTGCCAGCTCAGGACCCCCACGGACAGGGCGAGAGACCCAGTACTTC
NA	TRBV6-5	TRBJ2-1	NA	CASRSAGASYNEQFF	TGTGCCAGCAGGTCGGCAGGGGCCTCCTACAATGAGCAGTTCTTC
NA	TRBV28	TRBJ2-7	NA	CASSFVRGEPYEQYF	TGTGCCAGCAGTTTCGTGCGAGGCGAACCCTACGAGCAGTACTTC
NA	TRBV6-6	TRBJ2-7	NA	CASSGGQLAYEQYF	TGTGCCAGCAGCGGGGGACAGCTTGCCTACGAGCAGTACTTC
NA	TRBV19	TRBJ2-3	NA	CASSTREDTQYF	TGTGCCAGTAGTACCAGGGAAGATACGCAGTATTTT
TRBD2	TRBV7-9	TRBJ2-7	medium-sized	CASSPTSGRNSYEQYF	TGTGCCAGCAGCCCGACTAGCGGGAGAAACTCCTACGAGCAGTACTTC
NA	TRBV18	TRBJ2-2	NA	CASSPFAALNTGELFF	TGTGCCAGCTCACCGTTTGCGGCACTAAACACCGGGGAGCTGTTTTTT
TRBD1	TRBV14	TRBJ2-3	NA	CASSLRTGGMNTQYF	TGTGCCAGCAGCCTGAGGACAGGGGGCATGAATACGCAGTATTTT
NA	TRBV2	TRBJ1-2	NA	CASSEDVGSGYTF	TGTGCCAGCAGTGAAGATGTAGGGAGCGGCTACACCTTC
NA	TRBV5-1	TRBJ2-1	NA	CASSSYAADFERPYNEQFF	TGCGCCAGCAGCTCTTATGCGGCGGACTTTGAACGGCCATACAATGAGCAGTTCTTC